A single T cell receptor beta chain is shown here with its context. These data come from a study of blood T cell repertoires in COVID-19. Study summary: Material from acute and convalescent COVID-19 was sourced from the United States, Italy and Spain. Nucleic acid was either cDNA or gDNA, and it came from T cells, B-cell-depleted T cells, or PBMCs.

Authors' processing steps: Nucleated cell number was recorded as an estimate derived from reference gene primer amplification. Only in-frame clones appear in the TCRdb table, and some are missing; sequencing was by immunoSEQ multiplex PCR. V, J and clone size reflect that table, while D and trimming were determined from the DNA. The sample lists about 140,000 clones, roughly 80% occurring once. The CDR3 has 16 amino acids. Trimming removed 3 bases from V and 4 bases from J; junction bases left unmatched: 8. Germline V gene sequence: CDR1 SGHRS, CDR2 YFSETQ. The sequence was obtained from a woman over 75 with acute or convalescent COVID-19. Sequencing was performed on peripheral blood. The chain carries TRBV5-1 and TRBJ2-7; 12 positions match TRBD1. Here the CDR3 reads CASSWKTGQGAYEQYF. CDR3 DNA: TGCGCCAGCAGCTGGAAGACGGGACAGGGGGCTTACGAGCAGTACTTC.